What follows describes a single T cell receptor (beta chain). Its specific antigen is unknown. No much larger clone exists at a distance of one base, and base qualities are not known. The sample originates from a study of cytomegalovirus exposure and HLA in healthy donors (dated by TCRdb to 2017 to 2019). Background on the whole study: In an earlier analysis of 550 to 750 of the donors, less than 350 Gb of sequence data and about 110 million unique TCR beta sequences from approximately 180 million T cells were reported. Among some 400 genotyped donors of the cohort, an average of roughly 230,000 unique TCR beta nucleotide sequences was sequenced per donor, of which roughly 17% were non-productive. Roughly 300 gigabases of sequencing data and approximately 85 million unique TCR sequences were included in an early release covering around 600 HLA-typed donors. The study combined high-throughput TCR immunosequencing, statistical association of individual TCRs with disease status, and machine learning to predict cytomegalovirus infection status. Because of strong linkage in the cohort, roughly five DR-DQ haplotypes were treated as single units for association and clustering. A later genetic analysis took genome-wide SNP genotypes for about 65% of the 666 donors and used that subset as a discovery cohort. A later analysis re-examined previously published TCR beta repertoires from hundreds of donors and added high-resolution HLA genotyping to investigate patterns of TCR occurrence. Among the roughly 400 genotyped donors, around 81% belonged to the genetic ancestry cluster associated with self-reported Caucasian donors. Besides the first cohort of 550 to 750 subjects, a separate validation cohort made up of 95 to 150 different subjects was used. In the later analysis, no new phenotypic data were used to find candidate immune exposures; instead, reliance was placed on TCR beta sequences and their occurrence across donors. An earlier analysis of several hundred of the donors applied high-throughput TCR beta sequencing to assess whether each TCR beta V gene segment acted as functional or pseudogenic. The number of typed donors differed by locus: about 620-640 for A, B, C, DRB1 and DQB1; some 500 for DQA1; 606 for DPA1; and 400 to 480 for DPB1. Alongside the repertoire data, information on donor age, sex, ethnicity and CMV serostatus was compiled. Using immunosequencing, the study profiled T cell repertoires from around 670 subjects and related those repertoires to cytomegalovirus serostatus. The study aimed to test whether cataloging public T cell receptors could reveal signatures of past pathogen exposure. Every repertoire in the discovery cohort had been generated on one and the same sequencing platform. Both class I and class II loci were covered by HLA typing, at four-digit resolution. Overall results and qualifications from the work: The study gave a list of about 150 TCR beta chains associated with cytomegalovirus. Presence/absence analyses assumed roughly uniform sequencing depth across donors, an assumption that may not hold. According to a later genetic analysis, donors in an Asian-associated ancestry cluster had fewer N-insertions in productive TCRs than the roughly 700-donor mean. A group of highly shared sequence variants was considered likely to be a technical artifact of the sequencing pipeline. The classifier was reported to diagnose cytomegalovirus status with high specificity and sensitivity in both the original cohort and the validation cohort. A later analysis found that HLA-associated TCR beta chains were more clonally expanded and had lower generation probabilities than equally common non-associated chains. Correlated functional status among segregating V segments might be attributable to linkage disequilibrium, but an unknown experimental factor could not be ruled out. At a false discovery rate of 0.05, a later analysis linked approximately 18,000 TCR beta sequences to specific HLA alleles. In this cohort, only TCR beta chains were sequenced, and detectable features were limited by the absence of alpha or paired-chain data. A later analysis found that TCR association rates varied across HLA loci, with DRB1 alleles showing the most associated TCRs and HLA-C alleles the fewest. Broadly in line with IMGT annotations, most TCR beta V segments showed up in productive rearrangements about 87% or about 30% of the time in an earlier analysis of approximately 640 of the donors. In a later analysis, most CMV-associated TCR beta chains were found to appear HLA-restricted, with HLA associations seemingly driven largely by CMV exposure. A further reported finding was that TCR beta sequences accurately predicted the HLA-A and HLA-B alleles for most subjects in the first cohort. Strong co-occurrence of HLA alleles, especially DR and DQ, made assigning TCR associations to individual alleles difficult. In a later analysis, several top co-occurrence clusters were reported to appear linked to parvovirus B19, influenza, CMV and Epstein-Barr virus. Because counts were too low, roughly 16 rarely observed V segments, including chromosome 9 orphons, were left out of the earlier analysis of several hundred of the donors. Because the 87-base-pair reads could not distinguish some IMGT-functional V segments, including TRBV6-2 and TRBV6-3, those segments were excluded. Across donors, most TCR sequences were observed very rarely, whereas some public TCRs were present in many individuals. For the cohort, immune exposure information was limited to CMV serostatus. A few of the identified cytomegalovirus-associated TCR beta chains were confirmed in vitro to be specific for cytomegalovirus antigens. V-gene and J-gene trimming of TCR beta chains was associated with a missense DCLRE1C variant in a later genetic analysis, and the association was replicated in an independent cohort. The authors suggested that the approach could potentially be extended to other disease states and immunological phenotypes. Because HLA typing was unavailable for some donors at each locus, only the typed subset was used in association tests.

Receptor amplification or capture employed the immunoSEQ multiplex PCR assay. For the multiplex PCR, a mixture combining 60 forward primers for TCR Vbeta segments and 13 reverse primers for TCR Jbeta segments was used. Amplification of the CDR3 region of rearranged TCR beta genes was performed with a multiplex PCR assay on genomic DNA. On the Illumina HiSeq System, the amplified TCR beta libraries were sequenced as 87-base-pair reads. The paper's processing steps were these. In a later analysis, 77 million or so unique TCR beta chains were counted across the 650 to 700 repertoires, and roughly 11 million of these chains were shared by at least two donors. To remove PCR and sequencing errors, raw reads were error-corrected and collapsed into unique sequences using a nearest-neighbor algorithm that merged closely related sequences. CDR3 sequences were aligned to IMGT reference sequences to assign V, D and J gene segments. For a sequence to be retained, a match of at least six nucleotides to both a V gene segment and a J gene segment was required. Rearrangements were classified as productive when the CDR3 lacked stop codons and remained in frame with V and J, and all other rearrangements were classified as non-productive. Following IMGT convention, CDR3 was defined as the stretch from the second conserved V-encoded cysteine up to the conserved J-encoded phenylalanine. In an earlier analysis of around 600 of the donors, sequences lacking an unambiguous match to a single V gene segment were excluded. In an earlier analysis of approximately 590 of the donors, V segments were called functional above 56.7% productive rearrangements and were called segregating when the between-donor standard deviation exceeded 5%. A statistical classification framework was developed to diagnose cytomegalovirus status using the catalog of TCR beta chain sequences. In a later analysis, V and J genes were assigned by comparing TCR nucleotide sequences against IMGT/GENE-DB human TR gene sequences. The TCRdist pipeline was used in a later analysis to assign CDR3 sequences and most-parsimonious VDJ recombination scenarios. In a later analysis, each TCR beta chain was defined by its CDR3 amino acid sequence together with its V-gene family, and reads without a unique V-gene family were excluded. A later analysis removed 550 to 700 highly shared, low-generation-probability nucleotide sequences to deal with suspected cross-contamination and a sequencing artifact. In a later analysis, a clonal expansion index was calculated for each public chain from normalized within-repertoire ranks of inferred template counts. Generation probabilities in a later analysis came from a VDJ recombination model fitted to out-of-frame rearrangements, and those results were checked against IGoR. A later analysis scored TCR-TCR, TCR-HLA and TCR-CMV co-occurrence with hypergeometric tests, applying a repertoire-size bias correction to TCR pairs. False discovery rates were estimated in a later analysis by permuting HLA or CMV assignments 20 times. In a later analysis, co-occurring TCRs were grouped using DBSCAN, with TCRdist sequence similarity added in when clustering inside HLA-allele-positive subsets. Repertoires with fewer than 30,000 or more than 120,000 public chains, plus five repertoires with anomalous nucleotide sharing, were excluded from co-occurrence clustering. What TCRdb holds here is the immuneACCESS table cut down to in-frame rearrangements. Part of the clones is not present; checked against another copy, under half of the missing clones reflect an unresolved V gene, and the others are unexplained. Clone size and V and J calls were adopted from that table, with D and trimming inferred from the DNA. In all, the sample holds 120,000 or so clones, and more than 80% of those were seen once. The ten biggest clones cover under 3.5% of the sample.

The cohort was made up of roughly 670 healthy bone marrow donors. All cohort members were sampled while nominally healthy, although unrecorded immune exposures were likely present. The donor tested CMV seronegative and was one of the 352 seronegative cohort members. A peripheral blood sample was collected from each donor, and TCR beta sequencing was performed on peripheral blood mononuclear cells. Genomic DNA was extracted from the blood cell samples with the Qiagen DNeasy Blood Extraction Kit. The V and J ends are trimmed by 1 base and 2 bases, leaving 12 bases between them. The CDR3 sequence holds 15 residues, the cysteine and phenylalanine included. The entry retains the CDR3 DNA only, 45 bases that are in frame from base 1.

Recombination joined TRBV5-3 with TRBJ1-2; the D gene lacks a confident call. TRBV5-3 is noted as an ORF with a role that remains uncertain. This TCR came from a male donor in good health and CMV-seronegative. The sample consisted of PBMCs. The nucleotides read TGTGCCAGAAGCTTGAAGCGCCGGCAGAACTATGGCTACACCTTC. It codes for CARSLKRRQNYGYTF.